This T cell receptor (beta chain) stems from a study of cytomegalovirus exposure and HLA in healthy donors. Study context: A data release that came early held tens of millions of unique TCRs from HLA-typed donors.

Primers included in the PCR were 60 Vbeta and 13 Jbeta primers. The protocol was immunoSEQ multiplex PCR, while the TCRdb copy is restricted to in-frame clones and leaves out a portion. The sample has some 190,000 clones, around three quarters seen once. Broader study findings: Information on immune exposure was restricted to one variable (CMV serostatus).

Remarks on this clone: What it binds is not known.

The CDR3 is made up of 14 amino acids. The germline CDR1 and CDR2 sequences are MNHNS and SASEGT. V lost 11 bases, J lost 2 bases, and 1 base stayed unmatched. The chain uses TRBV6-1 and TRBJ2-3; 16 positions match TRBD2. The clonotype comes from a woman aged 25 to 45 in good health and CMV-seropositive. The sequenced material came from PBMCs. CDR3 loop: CAGTSGGATDTQYF. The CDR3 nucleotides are TGTGCCGGGACTAGCGGGGGGGCCACAGATACGCAGTATTTT.